This T cell receptor beta chain emerged from a study of blood T cell repertoires in COVID-19. In the study's own analysis: Reference gene primer amplification in the assay estimated nucleated cell counts. Data came from immunoSEQ multiplex PCR; TCRdb stores just in-frame clones and leaves some out. V and J calls plus clone size are reproduced from that table; the DNA served to infer D and trimming. The sample lists a few hundred thousand clones; approximately 89% were seen once. Living in 24 US areas, the participants were between about 18 and 95 years of age. Trimming took 7 bases from V and 4 from J; bases not matched to a gene: 10. The CDR3 extends over 14 amino acids. The germline V gene has CDR1 SNHLY and CDR2 FYNNEI.

The genes are TRBV2 and TRBJ2-7; TRBD1 matches at 7 bases. The source is a woman between 40 and 55 years old who had been exposed to COVID-19. Input material: PBMCs or T cells enriched from blood (not recorded which). CDR3 nucleotide sequence: TGTGCCAGCACGCCGACAGGGACAACTTACGAGCAGTACTTC. Protein sequence: CASTPTGTTYEQYF.